Listed here is a single T cell receptor beta chain. The PCR ran on 60 Vbeta and 13 Jbeta primers. TCRdb's table, derived via immunoSEQ multiplex PCR, lists solely in-frame clones and lacks some. The sample carries under 200,000 clones, approximately 77% recorded once. J gave up 2 bases and V 5 bases, and 9 bases lay outside the gene matches. This CDR3 has 15 amino acids. CDR1 is SGHRS and CDR2 is YFSETQ in the germline V gene. The sample comes from a study of cytomegalovirus exposure and HLA in healthy donors. Each donor was healthy, and each was a bone marrow donor. This TCR was sampled from a male donor in good health and CMV-seropositive. The chain employs TRBV5-1 and TRBJ1-2; 7 bases line up with TRBD1. Sequenced sample: PBMCs. The CDR3 loop is CASREVYRGNYGYTF. Written as DNA, the CDR3 is TGCGCCAGCAGGGAGGTGTACAGGGGAAACTATGGCTACACCTTC. The whole variable domain, filled in from reference TRBV5-1 and TRBJ1-2, reads KAGVTQTPRYLIKTRGQQVTLSCSPISGHRSVSWYQQTPGQGLQFLFEYFSETQRNKGNFPGRFSGRQFSNSRSEMNVSTLELGDSALYLCASREVYRGNYGYTFGSGTRLTVV.